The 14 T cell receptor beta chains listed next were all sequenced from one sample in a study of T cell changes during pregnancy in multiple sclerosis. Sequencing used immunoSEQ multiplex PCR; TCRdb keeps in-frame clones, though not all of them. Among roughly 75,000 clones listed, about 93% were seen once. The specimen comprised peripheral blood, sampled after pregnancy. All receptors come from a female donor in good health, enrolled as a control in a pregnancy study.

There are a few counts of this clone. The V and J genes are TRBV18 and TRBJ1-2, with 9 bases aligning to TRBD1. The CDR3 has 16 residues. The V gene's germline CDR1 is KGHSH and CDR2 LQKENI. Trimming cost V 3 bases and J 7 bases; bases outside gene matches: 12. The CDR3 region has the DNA TGTGCCAGCTCACCGCAACCCCCGGGACAGGGCTCTGGCTACACCTTC. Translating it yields CASSPQPPGQGSGYTF.

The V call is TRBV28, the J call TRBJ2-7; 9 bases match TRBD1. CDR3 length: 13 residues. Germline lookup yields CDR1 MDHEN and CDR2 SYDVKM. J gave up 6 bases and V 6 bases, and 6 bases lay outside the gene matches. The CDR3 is CASRVGQGREQYF. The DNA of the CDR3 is TGTGCCAGCAGGGTGGGACAGGGCCGCGAGCAGTACTTC.

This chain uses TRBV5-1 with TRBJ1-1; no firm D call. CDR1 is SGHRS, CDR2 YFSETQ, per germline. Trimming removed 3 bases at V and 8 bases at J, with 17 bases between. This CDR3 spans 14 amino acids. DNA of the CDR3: TGCGCCAGCAGCTGGTCCGCCGGGGTTTCCGAAGCTTTCTTT. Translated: CASSWSAGVSEAFF. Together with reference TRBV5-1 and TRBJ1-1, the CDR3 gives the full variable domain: KAGVTQTPRYLIKTRGQQVTLSCSPISGHRSVSWYQQTPGQGLQFLFEYFSETQRNKGNFPGRFSGRQFSNSRSEMNVSTLELGDSALYLCASSWSAGVSEAFFGQGTRLTVV.

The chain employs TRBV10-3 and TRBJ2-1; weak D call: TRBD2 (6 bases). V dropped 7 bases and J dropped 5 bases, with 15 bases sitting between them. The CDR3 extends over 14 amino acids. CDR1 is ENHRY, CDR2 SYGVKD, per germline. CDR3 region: CAITKEGFHNEQFF. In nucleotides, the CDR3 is TGTGCCATCACTAAGGAGGGTTTTCACAATGAGCAGTTCTTC.

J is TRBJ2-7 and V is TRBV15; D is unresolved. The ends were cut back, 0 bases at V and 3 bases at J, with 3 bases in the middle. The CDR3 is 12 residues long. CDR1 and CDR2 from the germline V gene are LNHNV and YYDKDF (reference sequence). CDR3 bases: TGTGCCACCAGCAGAGACGGCTACGAGCAGTACTTC. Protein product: CATSRDGYEQYF.

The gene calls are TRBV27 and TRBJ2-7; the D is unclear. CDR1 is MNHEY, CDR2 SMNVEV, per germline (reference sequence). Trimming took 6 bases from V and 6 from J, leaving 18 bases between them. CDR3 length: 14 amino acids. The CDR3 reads CASRSSTVYGEQYF. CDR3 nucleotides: TGTGCCAGCAGATCCTCAACAGTTTACGGCGAGCAGTACTTC.

The CDR3 spells CASRRAGEQFF. The CDR3 DNA sequence: TGTGCCAGCAGACGCGCGGGAGAGCAGTTCTTC. The rearrangement uses TRBV2 and TRBJ2-1, with D tentatively TRBD2 (6 bases). The V and J ends lost 6 bases and 10 bases respectively, with 10 bases between them. The CDR3 contains 11 residues. Germline V gene data show CDR1 as SNHLY and CDR2 as FYNNEI.

The CDR3 DNA reads TGTGCCAGCAGCCAACCCGGGACTAGAGTGGCAGATACGCAGTATTTT. Amino acid sequence: CASSQPGTRVADTQYF. The V and J genes are TRBV5-4 and TRBJ2-3, with TRBD2 matching 8 bases. Germline trimming cut 4 bases from V and 4 bases from J; bases unmatched to any gene: 11. The CDR3 sequence is 16 residues long. Germline V gene data show CDR1 as SGHNT and CDR2 as YYREEE (reference sequence).

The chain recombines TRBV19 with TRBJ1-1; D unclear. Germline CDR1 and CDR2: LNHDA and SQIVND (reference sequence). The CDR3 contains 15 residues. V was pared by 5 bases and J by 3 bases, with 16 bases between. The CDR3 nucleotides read TGTGCCAGTAGTGGTACTGGGGAGATGGACACTGAAGCTTTCTTT. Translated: CASSGTGEMDTEAFF.

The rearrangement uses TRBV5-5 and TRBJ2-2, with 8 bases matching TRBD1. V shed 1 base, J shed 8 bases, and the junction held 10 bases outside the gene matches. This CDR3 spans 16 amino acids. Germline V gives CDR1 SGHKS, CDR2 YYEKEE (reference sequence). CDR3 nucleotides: TGTGCCAGCAGCTTGCAGGGGGCCAACTTTGGGGGGGAGCTGTTTTTT. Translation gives CASSLQGANFGGELFF. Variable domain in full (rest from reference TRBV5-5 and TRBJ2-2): DAGVTQSPTHLIKTRGQQVTLRCSPISGHKSVSWYQQVLGQGPQFIFQYYEKEERGRGNFPDRFSARQFPNYSSELNVNALLLGDSALYLCASSLQGANFGGELFFGEGSRLTVL.

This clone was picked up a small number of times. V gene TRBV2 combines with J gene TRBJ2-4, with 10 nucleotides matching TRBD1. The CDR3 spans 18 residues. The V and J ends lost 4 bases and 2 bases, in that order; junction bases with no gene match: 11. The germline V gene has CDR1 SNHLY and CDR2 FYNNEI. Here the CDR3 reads CASSVGQGMSGTKNIQYF. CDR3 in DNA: TGTGCCAGCAGTGTGGGACAGGGGATGAGCGGGACCAAAAACATTCAGTACTTC.

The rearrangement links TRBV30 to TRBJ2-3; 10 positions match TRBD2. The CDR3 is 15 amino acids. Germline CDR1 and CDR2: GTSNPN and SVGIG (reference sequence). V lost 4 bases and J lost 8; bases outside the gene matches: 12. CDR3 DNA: TGTGCCTGGATCCTTTCGCGACCTAGCGGGGGTACGCAGTATTTT. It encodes CAWILSRPSGGTQYF.

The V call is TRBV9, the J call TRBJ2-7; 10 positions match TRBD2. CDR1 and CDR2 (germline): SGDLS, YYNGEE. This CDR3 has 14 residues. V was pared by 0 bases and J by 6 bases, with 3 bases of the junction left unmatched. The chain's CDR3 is CASSVGLAGAEQYF. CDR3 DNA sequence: TGTGCCAGCAGCGTAGGGCTAGCGGGAGCCGAGCAGTACTTC.

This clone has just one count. The CDR3 bases are TGTGCCACCAGCAGAGAGGGCATGAGGGACTTTTACTCTGGGGCCAACGTCCTGACTTTC. Amino acid sequence: CATSREGMRDFYSGANVLTF. The chain has TRBV15 and TRBJ2-6; D perhaps matches TRBD2 (6 bases). Looked up from germline, CDR1 is LNHNV and CDR2 is YYDKDF (reference sequence). Trimming stripped 0 bases from V and 0 bases from J, with 18 bases between. This CDR3 has 20 residues.